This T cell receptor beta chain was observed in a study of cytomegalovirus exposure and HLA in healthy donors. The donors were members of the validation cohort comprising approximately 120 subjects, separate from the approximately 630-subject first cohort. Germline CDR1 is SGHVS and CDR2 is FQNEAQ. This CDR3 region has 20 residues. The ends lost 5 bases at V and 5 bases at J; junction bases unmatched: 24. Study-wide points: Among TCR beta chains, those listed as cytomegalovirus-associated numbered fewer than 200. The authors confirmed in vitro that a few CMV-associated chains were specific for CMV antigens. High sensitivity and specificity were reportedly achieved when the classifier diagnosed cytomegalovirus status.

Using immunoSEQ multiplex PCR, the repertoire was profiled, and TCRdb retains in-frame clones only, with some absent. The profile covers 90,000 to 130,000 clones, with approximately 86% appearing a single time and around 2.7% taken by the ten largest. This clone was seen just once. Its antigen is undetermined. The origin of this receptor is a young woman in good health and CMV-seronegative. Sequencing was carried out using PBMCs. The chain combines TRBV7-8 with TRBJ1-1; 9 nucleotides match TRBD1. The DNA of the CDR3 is TGTGCCAGCAGCAAGGACAGGGGCTTCGGTACACCCCCTCTCAGGACTGAAGCTTTCTTT. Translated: CASSKDRGFGTPPLRTEAFF.